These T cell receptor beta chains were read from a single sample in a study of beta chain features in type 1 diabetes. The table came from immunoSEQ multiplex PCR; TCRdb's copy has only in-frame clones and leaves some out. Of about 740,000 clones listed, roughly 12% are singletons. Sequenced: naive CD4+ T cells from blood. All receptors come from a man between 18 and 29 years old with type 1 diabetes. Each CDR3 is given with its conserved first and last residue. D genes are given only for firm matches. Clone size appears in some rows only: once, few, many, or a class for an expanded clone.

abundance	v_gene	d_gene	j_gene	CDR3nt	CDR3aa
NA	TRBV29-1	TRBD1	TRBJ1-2	TGCAGCGTTGACAAGCCAGGGACAGGGATCGACTATGGCTACACCTTC	CSVDKPGTGIDYGYTF
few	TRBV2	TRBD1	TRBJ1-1	TGTGCCAGCAGGGGCGGACAGGAGAACACTGAAGCTTTCTTT	CASRGGQENTEAFF
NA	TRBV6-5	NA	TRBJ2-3	TGTGCCAGCAGGGAGAGCGCGACTAGCACAGATACGCAGTATTTT	CASRESATSTDTQYF
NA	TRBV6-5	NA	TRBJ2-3	TGTGCCAGCAGTGATGACCTTGGCACAGATACGCAGTATTTT	CASSDDLGTDTQYF
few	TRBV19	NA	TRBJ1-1	TGTGCCAGTCACGGGGATACTGAAGCTTTCTTT	CASHGDTEAFF
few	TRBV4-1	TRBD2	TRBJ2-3	TGCGCCAGCAGCCAGGGTCTAGCGGGGGGGCCCATAGATACGCAGTATTTT	CASSQGLAGGPIDTQYF
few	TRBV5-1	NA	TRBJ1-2	TGCGCCAGCAGCTTCCGGACGGGGACAAATGGCTACACCTTC	CASSFRTGTNGYTF
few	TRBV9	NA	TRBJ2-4	TGTGCCAGCAGCCCTTCGACAGCCGGTGATATTCAGTACTTC	CASSPSTAGDIQYF
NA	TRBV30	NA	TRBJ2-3	TGTGCCGGGGGTTTGGAGGGGATCACAGATACGCAGTATTTT	CAGGLEGITDTQYF
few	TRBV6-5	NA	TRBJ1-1	TGTGCCAGCAGTTACTCCCCCCGGAGGGACACTGAAGCTTTCTTT	CASSYSPRRDTEAFF
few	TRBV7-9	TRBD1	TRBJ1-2	TGTGCCAGCAGCCCTGGACAGGGTTTAGTCTATGGCTACACCTTC	CASSPGQGLVYGYTF
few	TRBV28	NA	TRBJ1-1	TGTGCCAGCAGTTCGGGGACGACCATGAACACTGAAGCTTTCTTT	CASSSGTTMNTEAFF
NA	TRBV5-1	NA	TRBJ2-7	TGCGCCAGCAGCTTAGGGGGGTACGAGCAGTACTTC	CASSLGGYEQYF
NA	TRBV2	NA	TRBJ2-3	TGTGCCAGCAGTGGAGGTAGATCCGAAGATACGCAGTATTTT	CASSGGRSEDTQYF
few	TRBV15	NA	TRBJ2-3	TGTGCCACCAGCAGAGGAGAGGTTACGCAGTATTTT	CATSRGEVTQYF
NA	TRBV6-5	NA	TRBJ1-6	TGTGCCAGCAGTTTCGGGACGGGTAATTCACCCCTCCACTTT	CASSFGTGNSPLHF
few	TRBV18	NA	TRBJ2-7	TGTGCCAGCTCACGAGGTACCTCCTACGAGCAGTACTTC	CASSRGTSYEQYF
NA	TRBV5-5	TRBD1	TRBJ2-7	TGTGCCAGCAGCACAACGGGACAGGCCTACGAGCAGTACTTC	CASSTTGQAYEQYF
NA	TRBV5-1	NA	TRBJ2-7	TGCGCCAGCAGCGAAGGACAACCCTACGAGCAGTACTTC	CASSEGQPYEQYF
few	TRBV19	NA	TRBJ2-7	TGTGCCAGTAGTCCCTTCCAGGCCAGGGCCTTACCAACCTACGAGCAGTACTTC	CASSPFQARALPTYEQYF
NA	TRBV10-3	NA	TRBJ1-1	TGTGCCATCAGCCATGGACAGTTTGAAGCTTTCTTT	CAISHGQFEAFF